This T cell receptor (beta chain) was identified in a study of T cell repertoires and leukemia-associated antigens (dated by TCRdb to between 2017 and 2020). The study in broad terms: About 5.1 to 7 million read pairs and about 3.3 to 5.0 million effective reads were obtained per sample, with around 15 million effective reads obtained overall. The study aimed to identify which antigen a TCR Vbeta21 clone previously found in CML patients recognizes, using in vitro peptide stimulation of healthy T cells. Points the paper makes about the study in general: No significant differences among the four groups were observed in the numbers of Vbeta genes (approximately 60), Jbeta genes (around 14), VDJ rearrangements, or unique CDR3s. Direct testing of the expanded clones' antigen specificity and function was not done, and further investigation was required.

Total RNA was extracted from the cultured T cells with TRIzol reagent. 5' rapid amplification of cDNA ends (5'RACE) was used to amplify TCRbeta libraries from RNA. Before sequencing, Qubit, an Agilent instrument, and quantitative PCR were used to check library concentration and integrity. Qualified libraries were sequenced on Illumina HiSeq or MiSeq by a commercial service provider. On the authors' methods: TCR sequences in each sample were identified with MiXCR version 1.8.2. Qualified clones required a CDR3 longer than four amino acids, an in-frame nucleotide length, and no stop codon. A read containing the complete CDR3 structure was defined as an effective read. RT-PCR with 24 Vbeta primers, GeneScan spectratyping, and Sanger sequencing were used to validate expanded clones. TCRdb trimmed public reads at Q25 via fastp, called clones via MiXCR and kept in-frame beta chains. Rows are unified per CDR3 protein, each entry keeping the most common DNA and genes. The V and J calls were not made by the authors but by TCRdb's processing. The sample yields almost 10,000 distinct CDR3 sequences; 43% were counted once. The top ten hold roughly 50% of the sample.

In its sample, this clonotype was seen a few times. Its antigen is unknown. No much larger clone exists at a distance of one base, and base qualities are not known. The CDR3 starts with the cysteine, ends with the phenylalanine, and has 15 residues. Just CDR3 DNA is preserved here, 45 bases in frame from base 1. Ends trimmed: V by 1 base, J by 4 bases; bases unmatched to a gene: 3. CD3+ T cells were initially rested overnight at approximately 2.5 million cells/mL in RPMI 1640 lacking fetal bovine serum. MACS immunomagnetic beads were used according to the manufacturer's instructions to isolate CD3+ T cells from PBMCs.

The sample consisted of CD3+ T cells sorted from blood and cultured. The TCR comes from a female donor in good health. Recombination connected TRBV12-3 or TRBV12-4 to TRBJ2-1; 8 junctional bases match TRBD2. The CDR3 loop reads CASSLGPSGYNEQFF. The sequence in DNA is TGTGCCAGCAGTTTAGGGCCTAGCGGGTACAATGAGCAGTTCTTC.